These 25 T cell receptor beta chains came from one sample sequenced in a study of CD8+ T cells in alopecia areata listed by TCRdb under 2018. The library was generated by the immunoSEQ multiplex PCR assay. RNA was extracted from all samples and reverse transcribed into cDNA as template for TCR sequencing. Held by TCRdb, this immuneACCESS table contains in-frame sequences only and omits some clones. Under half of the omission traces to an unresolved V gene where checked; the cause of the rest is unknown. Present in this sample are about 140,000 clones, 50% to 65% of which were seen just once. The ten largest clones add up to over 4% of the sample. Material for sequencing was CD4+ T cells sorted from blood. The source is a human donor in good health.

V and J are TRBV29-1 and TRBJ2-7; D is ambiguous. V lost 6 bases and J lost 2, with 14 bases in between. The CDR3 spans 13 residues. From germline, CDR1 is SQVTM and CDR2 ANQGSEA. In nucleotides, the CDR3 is TGCAGCGTCGGAGATATCTCTACCTACGAGCAGTACTTC. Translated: CSVGDISTYEQYF.

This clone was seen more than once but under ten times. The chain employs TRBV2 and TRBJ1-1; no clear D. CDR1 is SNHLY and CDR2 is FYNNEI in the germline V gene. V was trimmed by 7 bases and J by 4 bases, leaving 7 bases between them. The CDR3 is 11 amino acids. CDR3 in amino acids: CASTFATEAFF. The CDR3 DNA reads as TGTGCCAGCACATTTGCCACTGAAGCTTTCTTT.

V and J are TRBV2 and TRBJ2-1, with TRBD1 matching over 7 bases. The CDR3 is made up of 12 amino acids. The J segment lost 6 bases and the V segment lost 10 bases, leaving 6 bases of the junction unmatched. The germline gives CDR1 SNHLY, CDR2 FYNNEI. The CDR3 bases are TGTGCCACCAGGCAGGGGGTCAATGAGCAGTTCTTC. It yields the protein CATRQGVNEQFF.

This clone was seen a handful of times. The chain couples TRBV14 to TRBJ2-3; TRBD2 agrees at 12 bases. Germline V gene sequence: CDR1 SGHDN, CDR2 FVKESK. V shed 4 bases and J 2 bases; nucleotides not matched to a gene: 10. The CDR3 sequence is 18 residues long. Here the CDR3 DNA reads TGTGCCAGCAGCCCTGGACTAGCGGGAACCCGCCACACAGATACGCAGTATTTT. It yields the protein CASSPGLAGTRHTDTQYF.

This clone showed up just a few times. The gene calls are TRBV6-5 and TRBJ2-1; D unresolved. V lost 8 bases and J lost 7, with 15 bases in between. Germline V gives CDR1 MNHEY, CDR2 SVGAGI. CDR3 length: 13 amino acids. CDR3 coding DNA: TGTGCCAGCCAGACTTCGATGGGGAATGAGCAGTTCTTC. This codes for CASQTSMGNEQFF.

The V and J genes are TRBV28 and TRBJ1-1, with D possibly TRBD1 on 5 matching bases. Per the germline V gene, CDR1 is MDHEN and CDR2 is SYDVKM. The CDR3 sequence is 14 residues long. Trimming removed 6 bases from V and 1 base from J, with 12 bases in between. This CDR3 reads CASRAWGENTEAFF. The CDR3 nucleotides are TGTGCCAGCAGGGCGTGGGGGGAGAACACTGAAGCTTTCTTT.

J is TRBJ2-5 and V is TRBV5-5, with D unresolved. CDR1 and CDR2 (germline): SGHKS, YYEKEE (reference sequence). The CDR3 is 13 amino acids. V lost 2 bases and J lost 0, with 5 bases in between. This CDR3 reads CASSFGHQETQYF. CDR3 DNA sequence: TGTGCCAGCAGCTTTGGGCACCAAGAGACCCAGTACTTC.

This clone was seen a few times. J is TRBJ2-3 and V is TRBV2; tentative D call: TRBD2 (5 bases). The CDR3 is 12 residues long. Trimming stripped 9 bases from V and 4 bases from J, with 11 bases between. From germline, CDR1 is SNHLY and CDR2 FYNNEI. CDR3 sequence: CASELVPDTQYF. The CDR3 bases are TGTGCCAGTGAACTAGTCCCAGATACGCAGTATTTT.

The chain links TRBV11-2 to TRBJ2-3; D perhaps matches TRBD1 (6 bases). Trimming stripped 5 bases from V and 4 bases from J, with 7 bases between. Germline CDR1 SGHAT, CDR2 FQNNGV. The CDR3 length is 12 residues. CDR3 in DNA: TGTGCCAGCAGCCAGGGGTCAGATACGCAGTATTTT. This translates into CASSQGSDTQYF. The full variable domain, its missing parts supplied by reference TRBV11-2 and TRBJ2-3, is EAGVAQSPRYKIIEKRQSVAFWCNPISGHATLYWYQQILGQGPKLLIQFQNNGVVDDSQLPKDRFSAERLKGVDSTLKIQPAKLEDSAVYLCASSQGSDTQYFGPGTRLTVL.

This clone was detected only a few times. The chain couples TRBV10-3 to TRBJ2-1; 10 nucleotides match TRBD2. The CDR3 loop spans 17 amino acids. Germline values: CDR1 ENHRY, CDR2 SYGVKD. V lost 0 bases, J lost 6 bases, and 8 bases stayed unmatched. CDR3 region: CAISESGTSGVPNEQFF. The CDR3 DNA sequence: TGTGCCATCAGTGAGTCGGGAACTAGCGGGGTTCCCAATGAGCAGTTCTTC.

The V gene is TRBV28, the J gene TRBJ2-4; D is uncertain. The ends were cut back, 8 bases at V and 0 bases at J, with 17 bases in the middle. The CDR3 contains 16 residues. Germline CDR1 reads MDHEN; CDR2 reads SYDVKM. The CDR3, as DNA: TGTGCCAGCGGAGTTCGGTCCCCACTAGCCAAAAACATTCAGTACTTC. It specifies CASGVRSPLAKNIQYF.

The CDR3 region has the DNA TGCAGCGTTCCCTCGAGGCAGGACGGTCATGGCTACACCTTC. This codes for CSVPSRQDGHGYTF. J is TRBJ1-2 and V is TRBV29-1; no clear D. The CDR3 sequence is 14 residues long. Looked up from germline, CDR1 is SQVTM and CDR2 is ANQGSEA. V was trimmed by 5 bases and J by 6 bases, leaving 19 bases between them.

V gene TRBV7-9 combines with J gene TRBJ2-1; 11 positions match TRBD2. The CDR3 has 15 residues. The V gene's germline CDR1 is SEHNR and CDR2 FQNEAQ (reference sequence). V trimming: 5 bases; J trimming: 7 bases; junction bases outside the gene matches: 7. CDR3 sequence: CASSPRASGRNEQFF. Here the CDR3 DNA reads TGTGCCAGCAGCCCCCGGGCTAGCGGGAGGAATGAGCAGTTCTTC.

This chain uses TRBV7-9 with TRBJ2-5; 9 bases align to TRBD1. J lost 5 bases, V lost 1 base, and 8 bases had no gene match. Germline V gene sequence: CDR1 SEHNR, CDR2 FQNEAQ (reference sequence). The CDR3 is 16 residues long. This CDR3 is CASSLGGQGRGETQYF. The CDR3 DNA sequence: TGTGCCAGCAGCTTAGGGGGACAGGGACGTGGGGAGACCCAGTACTTC.

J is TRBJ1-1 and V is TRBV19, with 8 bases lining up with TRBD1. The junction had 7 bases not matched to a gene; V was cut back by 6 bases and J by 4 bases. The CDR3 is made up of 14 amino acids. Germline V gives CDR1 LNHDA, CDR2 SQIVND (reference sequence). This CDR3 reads CASSPDRAVTEAFF. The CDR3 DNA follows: TGTGCCAGTAGCCCGGACAGGGCAGTCACTGAAGCTTTCTTT.

Here the CDR3 DNA reads TGTGCCAGCAGCCCGGGACTTGGGAGCAATCAGCCCCAGCATTTT. It encodes CASSPGLGSNQPQHF. V and J are TRBV27 and TRBJ1-5; the D gene is possibly TRBD1 (5 bases). The CDR3 runs to 15 residues. Germline assignment: CDR1 MNHEY and CDR2 SMNVEV (reference sequence). The V gene lost 6 bases and the J gene lost 1 base, with 13 bases spanning the gap.

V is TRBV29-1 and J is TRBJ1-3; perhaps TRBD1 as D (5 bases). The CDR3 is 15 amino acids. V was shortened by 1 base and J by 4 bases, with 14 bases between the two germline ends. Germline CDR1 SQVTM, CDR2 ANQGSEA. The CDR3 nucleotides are TGCAGCGTTGAAGGATGGGGCAGGACCGGAAACACCATATATTTT. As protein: CSVEGWGRTGNTIYF.

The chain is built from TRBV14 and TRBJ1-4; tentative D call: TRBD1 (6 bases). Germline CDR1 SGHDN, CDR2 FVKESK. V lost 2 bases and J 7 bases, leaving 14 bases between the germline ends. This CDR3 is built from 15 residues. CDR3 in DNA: TGTGCCAGCAGCCAACTTGGACAGTCGACTGAAAAACTGTTTTTT. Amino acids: CASSQLGQSTEKLFF.

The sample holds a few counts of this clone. The CDR3 nucleotides are TGCAGCGCTGCCATCTCAAGCTCGGAGACCCAGTACTTC. Its translation is CSAAISSSETQYF. This chain joins TRBV29-1 and TRBJ2-5; D is undetermined. Germline V CDR1 and CDR2: SQVTM, ANQGSEA. The CDR3 runs 13 residues. V was clipped by 7 bases and J by 5 bases, with 17 bases between them.

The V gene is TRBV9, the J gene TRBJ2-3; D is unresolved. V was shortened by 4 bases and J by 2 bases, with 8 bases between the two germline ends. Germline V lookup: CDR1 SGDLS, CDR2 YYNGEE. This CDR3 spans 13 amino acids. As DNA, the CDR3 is TGTGCCAGCAGCTTCCGTCCCACAGATACGCAGTATTTT. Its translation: CASSFRPTDTQYF.

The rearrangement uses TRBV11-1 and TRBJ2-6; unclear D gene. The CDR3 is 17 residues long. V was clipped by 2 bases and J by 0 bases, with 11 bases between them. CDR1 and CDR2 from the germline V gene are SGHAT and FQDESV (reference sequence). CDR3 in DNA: TGTGCCAGCAGCTTAATTTTGGGGTCCTCTGGGGCCAACGTCCTGACTTTC. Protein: CASSLILGSSGANVLTF.

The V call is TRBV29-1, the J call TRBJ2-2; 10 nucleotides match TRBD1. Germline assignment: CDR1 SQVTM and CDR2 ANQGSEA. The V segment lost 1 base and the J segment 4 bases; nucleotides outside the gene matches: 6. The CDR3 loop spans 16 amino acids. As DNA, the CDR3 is TGCAGCGTTGAAGCTGACCGACAGGGGGCCACCGGGGAGCTGTTTTTT. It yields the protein CSVEADRQGATGELFF.

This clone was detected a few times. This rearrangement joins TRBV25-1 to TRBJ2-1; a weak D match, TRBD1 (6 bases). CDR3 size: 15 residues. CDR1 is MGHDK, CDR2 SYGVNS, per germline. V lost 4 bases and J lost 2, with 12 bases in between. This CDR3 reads CASSGQAGTYNEQFF. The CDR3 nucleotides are TGTGCCAGCAGTGGACAGGCTGGTACCTACAATGAGCAGTTCTTC.

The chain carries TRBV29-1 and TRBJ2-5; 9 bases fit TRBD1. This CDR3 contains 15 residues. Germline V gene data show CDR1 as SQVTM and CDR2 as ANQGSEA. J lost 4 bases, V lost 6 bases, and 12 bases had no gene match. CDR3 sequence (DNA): TGCAGCGTAGGAGGGGGACAGGGAAGCCGAGAGACCCAGTACTTC. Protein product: CSVGGGQGSRETQYF.

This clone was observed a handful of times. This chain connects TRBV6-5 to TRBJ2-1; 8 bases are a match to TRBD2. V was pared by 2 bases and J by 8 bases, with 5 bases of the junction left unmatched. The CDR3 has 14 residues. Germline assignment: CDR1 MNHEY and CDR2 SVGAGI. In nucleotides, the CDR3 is TGTGCCAGCAGTTACATCAGCGGGAGCTATGAGCAGTTCTTC. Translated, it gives CASSYISGSYEQFF.